This TCR beta chain was captured in a study of T cells after yellow fever vaccination (dated 2019 in TCRdb). Study-level background: The SMART-Seq v4 Ultra Low Input RNA kit was used to prepare libraries from fractions with low cell numbers. Two healthy male donors, one aged 18 to 30 and one aged 30 to 40 years, made up the cohort. To track T-cell clones before and after primary and booster YFV17D yellow fever vaccination, bulk TCR alpha and beta repertoires were sequenced longitudinally. Bulk PBMC replicates and cell subsets were isolated from blood drawn at multiple timepoints before and after both primary and secondary immunization. General study outcomes and caveats: Because only a couple of donors were included in the study, the extent to which the findings can be generalized is limited. The secondary T-cell response was found to be weaker but faster than the primary response, with a peak reached on day 5 rather than on day 15. Computational filtering was needed because FACS-sorted repertoires could contain abundant contaminating clonotypes from the bulk population. A small share of clonotypes occurred in both CD4 and CD8 compartments, likely arising from convergent recombination. After the booster, most clones that had expanded after primary vaccination were detected again (approximately 96% of CD4 and roughly nine tenths of CD8), suggesting broad maintenance of memory.

The treatment or condition label, as the study defines it: live attenuated yellow fever vaccine strain. At each blood-draw timepoint, two biological replicates of bulk PBMCs were collected. A standard Ficoll-Paque protocol was used to isolate PBMCs from peripheral blood. TriZol was used to extract RNA from bulk PBMCs, from CD4 and CD8 fractions, and from dextramer-positive and dextramer-negative fractions. Sequenced on an Illumina NovaSeq 6000. TCR cDNA was synthesized by 5'RACE template switching, through which a universal primer site and unique molecular identifiers were introduced. Priming of cDNA synthesis was performed from both the TCR alpha and TCR beta constant segments. Two PCR steps were used to amplify libraries, with sample barcodes and sequencing adapters being added in the second step. Sequencing of libraries was done on Illumina HiSeq 2500 (2x100 bp) or NovaSeq (2x150 bp). Under the source paper's analysis protocol: MIGEC handled demultiplexing of reads and collapsing into UMI consensus sequences, while MiXCR performed V(D)J alignment. Vaccine-responding clonotypes were identified with edgeR using replicate PBMC samples, with FDR below 0.01 and a log2 fold change above 5 up to day 15 being required. Each bulk clonotype received a CD4 or CD8 identity based on whether the sequenced CD4 or CD8 repertoire contained that clonotype at higher abundance. TCRdb itself trimmed the public reads at Q25 with fastp, ran MiXCR and retained productive beta chains. CDR3 protein sequences are deduplicated, and each keeps its most common genes and DNA. It is TCRdb's table, rather than the study itself, that gives the V and J calls and clone size. The sample has 250,000 or so distinct CDR3 sequences on record, approximately 3.6% of them singletons. Jointly, the top ten make up 15% to 20% of the sample.

This clonotype was picked up many times. The antigen it recognizes is unknown. Within one base of it there is no much larger clone, and no base qualities were kept. From the cysteine through the phenylalanine, the CDR3 covers 14 amino acids. Kept here is only the CDR3 DNA, which spans 42 bases and is read in frame from base 1. CDR1 is given as SGHTA and CDR2 as FQGTGA, both from the germline V gene. V is pruned by 5 bases and J by 9 bases, leaving 9 bases of the junction without a gene match. This receptor was obtained from a man aged 18 to 29 who received the YFV17D yellow fever vaccine. Source: PBMCs, taken 15 days after the yellow fever booster vaccination. The chain was built from TRBV7-3 and TRBJ2-2, with 7 bases aligning to TRBD1. The CDR3 protein is CASSRTGTARELFF. The sequence in DNA is TGTGCCAGCAGCCGAACCGGGACAGCCCGGGAGCTGTTTTTT.